The 21 T cell receptor beta chains listed next were all sequenced from one sample in a study of cytomegalovirus exposure and HLA in healthy donors. This PCR relied on a set of 60 Vbeta primers and 13 Jbeta primers. Profiled with immunoSEQ multiplex PCR; TCRdb holds only in-frame clones, not every one. The table records tens of thousands of clones, 75% to 85% of them present only once. The sequencing input was PBMCs. All receptors come from a man aged 50-60 years in good health and CMV-seropositive.

In DNA form, the CDR3 reads TGTGCCAGCAGCTTGGGTTCTAGCGTCCTCCAAGAGACCCAGTACTTC. Translation gives CASSLGSSVLQETQYF. The V and J genes are TRBV5-4 and TRBJ2-5, with D maybe TRBD2 (6 bases). Between the trimmed V and J ends, which lost 0 bases and 1 base, there was a span of 13 bases. Germline loops: CDR1 SGHNT, CDR2 YYREEE (reference sequence). The CDR3 consists of 16 residues.

On this clone itself: The sample has other DNA sequences that encode this CDR3 too. The chain employs TRBV27 and TRBJ2-2; TRBD2 agrees at 12 bases. Per germline, CDR1 MNHEY and CDR2 SMNVEV (reference sequence). V lost 6 bases to trimming and J lost 3 bases; unmatched junction nucleotides: 5. The CDR3 length is 16 residues. The CDR3 loop is CASSLAGGPDTGELFF. For the CDR3, the DNA is TGTGCCAGCAGCCTAGCGGGAGGGCCGGACACCGGGGAGCTGTTTTTT.

This CDR3 is CATTTRAPAALYF. The DNA for the CDR3 is TGTGCCACCACAACCCGAGCTCCGGCGGCTTTGTACTTC. The chain combines TRBV6-1 with TRBJ2-5; no reliable D call. The V and J ends lost 10 bases and 13 bases respectively, with 25 bases between them. The CDR3 is 13 amino acids. CDR1 and CDR2 from the germline V gene are MNHNS and SASEGT.

This clone has just a few counts. The chain recombines TRBV7-9 with TRBJ1-1; D is unresolved. Trimming shortened V by 2 bases and J by 12 bases, and 16 bases separated the two germline ends. Germline V gene sequence: CDR1 SEHNR, CDR2 FQNEAQ (reference sequence). The length of the CDR3 is 13 residues. The chain's CDR3 is CASSLLETRETFF. The CDR3 DNA follows: TGTGCCAGCAGCTTATTAGAGACACGTGAGACTTTCTTT.

This chain links TRBV5-1 with TRBJ2-5; 10 bases map to TRBD1. The CDR3 spans 14 residues. The ends lost 6 bases at V and 2 bases at J; junction bases unmatched: 4. Looked up from germline, CDR1 is SGHRS and CDR2 is YFSETQ. CDR3 nucleotide sequence: TGCGCCAGCAACCGGGACAGGGGACAAGAGACCCAGTACTTC. Its protein is CASNRDRGQETQYF.

This sequence joins TRBV4-2 and TRBJ2-7; the match to TRBD2 covers 7 bases. The CDR3 contains 14 residues. V dropped 1 base and J dropped 2; count of bases not matched to a gene: 2. Germline CDR1 reads LGHNA; CDR2 reads YNFKEQ. The CDR3 nucleotides are TGTGCCAGCAGCCAAGTTCTAGCGGCCTACGAGCAGTACTTC. Translated: CASSQVLAAYEQYF.

Notes on this clone: The junction departs from the called germline gene at one end, perhaps through a read error. The chain couples TRBV7-9 to TRBJ2-7, with 9 bases lining up with TRBD1. This CDR3 comprises 16 residues. Germline loops: CDR1 SEHNR, CDR2 FQNEAQ (reference sequence). CDR3 loop: CSSSTNRDRATYEQYF. CDR3 bases: TGTTCCAGCAGCACAAACCGGGACAGGGCGACCTACGAGCAGTACTTC.

Details on this clone: This sample also contains other DNA sequences that code for the same CDR3. The gene calls are TRBV7-2 and TRBJ2-7; TRBD2 matches 7 bases. CDR3 size: 16 residues. Germline V gives CDR1 SGHTA, CDR2 FQGNSA. J was trimmed by 4 bases and V by 1 base; bases with no gene match: 10. Here the CDR3 reads CASSLVSGGSSYEQYF. The CDR3 nucleotides are TGTGCCAGCAGCTTAGTTTCAGGCGGGAGTTCGTACGAGCAGTACTTC.

The sample holds one count of this clone. This chain joins TRBV27 and TRBJ2-1, with D possibly being TRBD2 (5 bases). Germline-derived CDR1 and CDR2 are MNHEY and SMNVEV (reference sequence). The ends were cut back, 0 bases at V and 9 bases at J, with 9 bases in the middle. The CDR3 length is 13 residues. The CDR3 sequence: CASSLSAAGEQFF. In DNA, the CDR3 is TGTGCCAGCAGTTTATCGGCTGCGGGTGAGCAGTTCTTC.

The J gene is TRBJ2-1, the V gene TRBV19; D unresolved. The CDR3 contains 12 residues. The V gene's germline CDR1 is LNHDA and CDR2 SQIVND (reference sequence). Trimming took 10 bases from V and 8 from J, leaving 15 bases between them. CDR3 protein: CAIRTPNYEQFF. The CDR3 DNA follows: TGTGCCATAAGAACCCCTAACTATGAGCAGTTCTTC. Variable domain in full (rest from reference TRBV19 and TRBJ2-1): DGGITQSPKYLFRKEGQNVTLSCEQNLNHDAMYWYRQDPGQGLRLIYYSQIVNDFQKGDIAEGYSVSREKKESFPLTVTSAQKNPTAFYLCAIRTPNYEQFFGPGTRLTVL.

The chain couples TRBV25-1 to TRBJ2-5, with D possibly being TRBD2 (5 bases). Germline V gene sequence: CDR1 MGHDK, CDR2 SYGVNS. This CDR3 spans 13 amino acids. V lost 5 bases and J 5 bases, leaving 12 bases between the germline ends. As DNA, the CDR3 is TGTGCCAGCAGTCCCGGGGTAGTGGAGACCCAGTACTTC. It yields the protein CASSPGVVETQYF. Looking up the rest from reference TRBV25-1 and TRBJ2-5 gives the full variable domain: EADIYQTPRYLVIGTGKKITLECSQTMGHDKMYWYQQDPGMELHLIHYSYGVNSTEKGDLSSESTVSRIRTEHFPLTLESARPSHTSQYLCASSPGVVETQYFGPGTRLLVL.

V gene TRBV7-9 combines with J gene TRBJ2-1; 12 bases map to TRBD2. Germline V lookup: CDR1 SEHNR, CDR2 FQNEAQ (reference sequence). V gave up 4 bases and J gave up 6 bases; unmatched junction bases: 13. The CDR3 is made up of 18 amino acids. The CDR3: CASSYPQRLAGALNEQFF. As DNA, the CDR3 is TGTGCCAGCAGCTATCCCCAAAGACTAGCGGGAGCCCTCAATGAGCAGTTCTTC.

The chain joins TRBV30 to TRBJ2-1, with 10 bases matching TRBD2. The CDR3 length is 15 residues. Trimming cost V 0 bases and J 8 bases; bases outside gene matches: 7. Germline loops: CDR1 GTSNPN, CDR2 SVGIG (reference sequence). The CDR3, as DNA: TGTGCCTGGAGTGTACGCGGGCTAGCGGGAGATGAGCAGTTCTTC. Its translation: CAWSVRGLAGDEQFF.

V and J are TRBV10-3 and TRBJ1-5; maybe TRBD1 (6 bases). The CDR3 is 16 residues long. The germline V and J ends were trimmed by 3 bases and 6 bases, with 18 bases remaining between them. Germline V gene data show CDR1 as ENHRY and CDR2 as SYGVKD. CDR3 DNA sequence: TGTGCCATCAGTGAAATTTCGGCAGGGGCGATTCAGCCCCAGCATTTT. It encodes CAISEISAGAIQPQHF.

The chain joins TRBV9 to TRBJ1-3; 9 bases are shared with TRBD1. Germline V CDR1 and CDR2: SGDLS, YYNGEE. J lost 0 bases, V lost 0 bases, and 13 bases had no gene match. The CDR3 extends over 20 amino acids. The CDR3 DNA follows: TGTGCCAGCAGCGTAGCCCCCCCGGACAGGGGACGTCTCTCTGGAAACACCATATATTTT. This gives the protein CASSVAPPDRGRLSGNTIYF.

In nucleotides, the CDR3 is TGTGCCAGCACCACAGGCAGGGGGCGTATCAATGAGCAGTTCTTC. It translates to CASTTGRGRINEQFF. The rearrangement uses TRBV6-5 and TRBJ2-1, with TRBD1 matching 8 bases. With 7 bases clipped from V and 6 bases from J, the junction kept 11 bases outside the gene matches. This CDR3 is 15 amino acids long. Germline values: CDR1 MNHEY, CDR2 SVGAGI.

CDR3 protein: CASSPLQGSYNEQFF. The CDR3 DNA reads as TGTGCCAGCAGCCCACTACAGGGGTCCTACAATGAGCAGTTCTTC. This chain links TRBV5-4 with TRBJ2-1; 7 positions agree with TRBD1. The length of the CDR3 is 15 residues. Germline CDR1 reads SGHNT; CDR2 reads YYREEE (reference sequence). Germline trimming cut 4 bases from V and 1 base from J; bases unmatched to any gene: 5.

In DNA form, the CDR3 reads TGTGCCAGCAGCCCCCGCGGGGGAATCCCAGCTGGCTACACCTTC. Translating it yields CASSPRGGIPAGYTF. The rearrangement joins TRBV5-4 to TRBJ1-2, with D tentatively TRBD1 (5 bases). Germline V lookup: CDR1 SGHNT, CDR2 YYREEE (reference sequence). V was pared by 4 bases and J by 7 bases, with 20 bases between. The CDR3 runs to 15 residues.

This chain links TRBV6-5 with TRBJ2-5, with D possibly TRBD2 on 6 matching bases. Trimming stripped 6 bases from V and 10 bases from J, with 12 bases between. The germline V gene encodes CDR1 MNHEY and CDR2 SVGAGI. The CDR3 length is 11 residues. CDR3 region: CASSKRERQYF. The CDR3 bases are TGTGCCAGCAGCAAACGGGAGCGCCAGTACTTC.

The rearrangement joins TRBV10-3 to TRBJ1-3; TRBD1 might be the D (5 bases). This CDR3 is 15 amino acids long. In germline, CDR1 is ENHRY, CDR2 SYGVKD. V was pared by 7 bases and J by 4 bases, with 17 bases between. This CDR3 reads CAIMDLQGSGNTIYF. The CDR3 DNA reads as TGTGCCATCATGGACCTGCAGGGTTCCGGAAACACCATATATTTT.

The gene calls are TRBV5-1 and TRBJ2-1, with 10 bases fitting TRBD2. The CDR3 is 17 residues long. J was trimmed by 0 bases and V by 4 bases; bases with no gene match: 7. Per germline, CDR1 SGHRS and CDR2 YFSETQ. The CDR3 loop reads CASSPRASGGSYNEQFF. For the CDR3, the DNA is TGCGCCAGCAGCCCGCGGGCTAGCGGGGGCTCCTACAATGAGCAGTTCTTC.